Below, 32 T cell receptor beta chains from the same sample are listed, as sequenced in a study of vaccination and CD4 T cells after COVID-19. These TCRs' antigens remain unknown. The sample's treatment: approximately 9-day PBMC culture with coronavirus spike peptide pools or control peptides (ViraFEST assay). The Oncomine TCR Beta short-read assay sequenced DNA from cultured CD4+ T cells. TCRdb independently ran MiXCR on the PCR reads; one entry per CDR3 protein. Among about 20,000 distinct CDR3 sequences listed, about 23% were seen once. The specimen was cultured CD4+ T cells from blood. The source is a human donor with COVID-19.

V is TRBV5-1 and J is TRBJ1-6; D unresolved. The V gene lost 1 base and the J gene lost 7 bases, with 9 bases spanning the gap. Germline V gives CDR1 SGHRS, CDR2 YFSETQ. CDR3 length: 14 amino acids. CDR3: CASSLNGENSPLHF. The CDR3 nucleotides are TGCGCCAGCAGCTTGAACGGCGAAAATTCACCCCTCCACTTT. The full variable domain, rest sourced from reference TRBV5-1 and TRBJ1-6, is KAGVTQTPRYLIKTRGQQVTLSCSPISGHRSVSWYQQTPGQGLQFLFEYFSETQRNKGNFPGRFSGRQFSNSRSEMNVSTLELGDSALYLCASSLNGENSPLHFGNGTRLTVT.

This clonotype is labeled as large. The V gene is TRBV15, the J gene TRBJ2-2, with 7 nucleotides matching TRBD2. CDR3 length: 14 amino acids. The V and J ends lost 6 bases and 6 bases, in that order; junction bases with no gene match: 7. Looked up from germline, CDR1 is LNHNV and CDR2 is YYDKDF (reference sequence). As DNA, the CDR3 is TGTGCCACCAGAGGAGCTAGCGGTCCCGGGGAGCTGTTTTTT. Translating gives CATRGASGPGELFF. Based on the CDR3 plus reference TRBV15 and TRBJ2-2, the full variable domain is DAMVIQNPRYQVTQFGKPVTLSCSQTLNHNVMYWYQQKSSQAPKLLFHYYDKDFNNEADTPDNFQSRRPNTSFCFLDIRSPGLGDTAMYLCATRGASGPGELFFGEGSRLTVL.

The chain combines TRBV20-1 with TRBJ2-5; D gene unclear. This CDR3 is 13 amino acids long. V lost 0 bases, J lost 2 bases, and 7 bases lay in between. Germline CDR1 and CDR2: DFQATT and SNEGSKA (reference sequence). The CDR3 here is CSARDGLQETQYF. CDR3 DNA: TGCAGTGCTAGAGATGGGCTTCAAGAGACCCAGTACTTC.

This chain uses TRBV11-2 with TRBJ1-1; 7 bases fit TRBD1. This CDR3 comprises 17 residues. The V gene's germline CDR1 is SGHAT and CDR2 FQNNGV. The V segment lost 2 bases and the J segment 0 bases; nucleotides outside the gene matches: 9. This chain's CDR3 is CASSLLTGDLVNTEAFF. CDR3 nucleotide sequence: TGTGCCAGCAGCTTACTTACAGGGGATTTGGTGAACACTGAAGCTTTCTTT.

On this clonotype: The junction differs from germline at one of its ends, possibly a read error. This chain joins TRBV7-7 and TRBJ2-3, with 9 bases fitting TRBD1. The germline V gene has CDR1 SSHAT and CDR2 FNYEAQ (reference sequence). The length of the CDR3 is 15 residues. This CDR3 is CASSLGQGFTDTQYF. The CDR3 DNA reads TGTGCTAGCAGCTTAGGACAGGGGTTTACAGATACGCAGTATTTT.

This clonotype has just a few counts. The chain joins TRBV12-3 or TRBV12-4 to TRBJ2-7; maybe TRBD1 (6 bases). V lost 2 bases and J lost 0, with 11 bases in between. The CDR3 covers 15 residues. The CDR3 sequence: CASSLLRTDSYEQYF. CDR3 bases: TGTGCCAGCAGTTTATTGAGGACAGACTCCTACGAGCAGTACTTC.

This clonotype came up once. The CDR3 does not close with the conserved phenylalanine or tryptophan, likely indicating a read error. The chain links TRBV20-1 to TRBJ2-5; D tentatively reads TRBD1 or TRBD2 (5 bases each). This CDR3 contains 13 residues. Germline V CDR1 and CDR2: DFQATT, SNEGSKA (reference sequence). Between the trimmed V and J ends, which lost 8 bases and 4 bases, there was a span of 17 bases. The CDR3 spells CSPQRGAGETQYL. CDR3 DNA: TGCAGTCCCCAAAGAGGGGCGGGAGAGACCCAGTACCTC.

This clonotype was observed a few times. This chain uses TRBV6-1 with TRBJ1-5; 11 bases map to TRBD1. The CDR3 has 19 residues. The germline gives CDR1 MNHNS, CDR2 SASEGT. The J segment lost 2 bases and the V segment lost 7 bases, leaving 16 bases of the junction unmatched. This chain's CDR3 is CASTRTGTGGNTGNQPQHF. DNA of the CDR3: TGTGCCAGCACCCGCACCGGGACAGGGGGAAATACGGGCAATCAGCCCCAGCATTTT.

This clonotype was seen a handful of times. V usage is TRBV6-5 and J usage is TRBJ2-1; D is perhaps TRBD2 (7 bases). CDR3 length: 18 residues. V was trimmed by 0 bases and J by 0 bases, leaving 15 bases between them. Germline CDR1 reads MNHEY; CDR2 reads SVGAGI. CDR3 region: CASSYSRGGQSSYNEQFF. The DNA of the CDR3 is TGTGCCAGCAGTTACTCGAGGGGGGGTCAAAGCTCCTACAATGAGCAGTTCTTC.

The chain is built from TRBV5-5 and TRBJ1-6; D is possibly TRBD1 (5 bases). The CDR3 has 16 amino acids. The germline gives CDR1 SGHKS, CDR2 YYEKEE (reference sequence). Trimming stripped 4 bases from V and 0 bases from J, with 11 bases between. The CDR3 region has the DNA TGTGCCAGCAGCGCGGGGGTGGGCTCCTATAATTCACCCCTCCACTTT. Amino acids: CASSAGVGSYNSPLHF.

The V gene is TRBV5-1, the J gene TRBJ2-7; tentatively, D is TRBD2 (7 bases). The V end lost 0 bases, the J end lost 6 bases, and 16 bases lay between the germline ends. Germline CDR1 is SGHRS and CDR2 is YFSETQ. The CDR3 has 15 amino acids. CDR3 in amino acids: CASSLGGGIRAEQYF. The DNA for the CDR3 is TGCGCCAGCAGCTTGGGGGGGGGCATTCGGGCCGAGCAGTACTTC.

The chain links TRBV7-2 to TRBJ2-7; possibly TRBD1 for D (7 bases). Trimming removed 2 bases from V and 3 bases from J, with 14 bases in between. Germline V lookup: CDR1 SGHTA, CDR2 FQGNSA. CDR3 length equals 15 residues. CDR3 bases: TGTGCCAGCAGCTTATGGCAGGGGGGCTTCTACGAGCAGTACTTC. Encoded protein: CASSLWQGGFYEQYF.

This clonotype was recorded a few times. The rearrangement links TRBV6-2 or TRBV6-3 to TRBJ2-7, with 15 bases lining up with TRBD2. Germline trimming cut 0 bases from V and 4 bases from J; bases unmatched to any gene: 13. The CDR3 contains 20 residues. Germline-derived CDR1 and CDR2 are MNHEY and SVGEGT. As DNA, the CDR3 is TGTGCCAGCAGTTACTCCTCGACCGGACTAGCGGGGGGGTTCGGTTACGAGCAGTACTTC. Translating gives CASSYSSTGLAGGFGYEQYF.

This clonotype has only one observation. The chain couples TRBV6-1 to TRBJ2-6, with 9 bases that match TRBD1. CDR1 is MNHNS, CDR2 SASEGT, per germline. The CDR3 is 16 amino acids. The ends lost 0 bases at V and 5 bases at J; junction bases unmatched: 2. CDR3 amino acids: CASSEAGTGWANVLTF. The CDR3 region has the DNA TGTGCCAGCAGTGAAGCCGGGACAGGGTGGGCCAACGTCCTGACTTTC.

This clonotype has just one count. V gene TRBV6-2 or TRBV6-3 combines with J gene TRBJ2-7, with TRBD1 matching 9 bases. The CDR3 is made up of 16 amino acids. Germline CDR1 MNHEY, CDR2 SVGEGT. The junction had 7 bases not matched to a gene; V was cut back by 0 bases and J by 4 bases. This chain's CDR3 is CASSYSTGTGRYEQYF. The CDR3 DNA reads TGTGCCAGCAGTTACTCGACCGGGACAGGGCGGTACGAGCAGTACTTC.

The chain combines TRBV20-1 with TRBJ2-7, with TRBD1 matching over 10 bases. V lost 6 bases and J lost 2; bases outside the gene matches: 4. This CDR3 contains 13 residues. The germline gives CDR1 DFQATT, CDR2 SNEGSKA (reference sequence). CDR3 sequence: CSARDRGAYEQYF. CDR3 sequence (DNA): TGCAGTGCCCGGGACAGGGGAGCCTACGAGCAGTACTTC.

The V and J genes are TRBV7-9 and TRBJ1-3; 7 positions agree with TRBD1. The J segment lost 2 bases and the V segment lost 8 bases, leaving 3 bases of the junction unmatched. This CDR3 region has 13 residues. In germline, CDR1 is SEHNR, CDR2 FQNEAQ (reference sequence). This CDR3 reads CASHRGTGNTIYF. The CDR3 coding sequence is TGTGCCAGCCACAGGGGAACTGGAAACACCATATATTTT.

The V call is TRBV2, the J call TRBJ2-5; D ambiguous. CDR1 and CDR2 (germline): SNHLY, FYNNEI. Trimming removed 3 bases from V and 3 bases from J, with 11 bases in between. The CDR3 covers 14 residues. CDR3 in DNA: TGTGCCAGCAGTGATCCCCCAGGAAAAGAGACCCAGTACTTC. It is translated as CASSDPPGKETQYF.

This clonotype is medium-sized by share. The rearrangement uses TRBV24-1 and TRBJ1-2; 9 bases align to TRBD1. The CDR3 covers 13 residues. The germline CDR1 and CDR2 sequences are KGHDR and SFDVKD. The ends lost 7 bases at V and 6 bases at J; junction bases unmatched: 5. CDR3 sequence (DNA): TGTGCCACCAGAGGGACAGGGCAAGATGGCTACACCTTC. It encodes CATRGTGQDGYTF.

There are a few counts of this clonotype. The rearrangement links TRBV5-4 to TRBJ2-5, with 11 bases aligning to TRBD1. This CDR3 spans 16 amino acids. The V gene end was trimmed by 4 bases and the J gene end by 5 bases; junction bases not matched to a gene: 10. The germline gives CDR1 SGHNT, CDR2 YYREEE (reference sequence). CDR3 bases: TGTGCCAGCAGCCGTGGACAGGGGGCTGAGTGGGAGACCCAGTACTTC. It encodes CASSRGQGAEWETQYF.

The rearrangement links TRBV19 to TRBJ1-1; D perhaps matches TRBD1 (5 bases). This CDR3 contains 12 residues. Trimming shortened V by 5 bases and J by 9 bases, and 13 bases separated the two germline ends. Germline lookup yields CDR1 LNHDA and CDR2 SQIVND (reference sequence). The CDR3 loop reads CASSVGGGKAFF. Here the CDR3 DNA reads TGTGCCAGTAGTGTTGGGGGGGGGAAAGCTTTCTTT.

CDR3 bases: TGCAGTGCTAGAGATTCGGCAGGGGAGCATTCACCCCTCCACTTT. Protein sequence: CSARDSAGEHSPLHF. V gene TRBV20-1 combines with J gene TRBJ1-6, with D possibly TRBD1 on 6 matching bases. Germline V gene data show CDR1 as DFQATT and CDR2 as SNEGSKA (reference sequence). The CDR3 has 15 amino acids. The V gene lost 0 bases and the J gene lost 8 bases, with 14 bases spanning the gap.

The chain has TRBV6-5 and TRBJ1-4; D call uncertain. Germline V lookup: CDR1 MNHEY, CDR2 SVGAGI. The CDR3 has 15 residues. V lost 0 bases to trimming and J lost 2 bases, with 7 bases between them. CDR3 in amino acids: CASSYSGQTNEKLFF. The CDR3 DNA sequence: TGTGCCAGCAGTTACTCCGGGCAGACTAATGAAAAACTGTTTTTT.

About this clonotype itself: A read error may account for a junction end that differs from germline. The chain couples TRBV11-1 to TRBJ2-3, with D tentatively TRBD2 (6 bases). Germline values: CDR1 SGHAT, CDR2 FQDESV (reference sequence). The CDR3 loop spans 16 amino acids. The CDR3 DNA sequence: TGCGCCAGCAGCCGCTTAGTCGGGAGCGCCGAGGATACGCAGTATTTT. Translating it yields CASSRLVGSAEDTQYF.

The chain has TRBV7-6 and TRBJ2-1, with 9 positions matching TRBD2. Germline V gene sequence: CDR1 SGHVS, CDR2 FNYEAQ. Losses at the gene ends were 1 base for V and 10 bases for J; bases not matched to a gene: 8. There are 15 residues in the CDR3. CDR3 in DNA: TGTGCCAGCAGCTTAGGAGGCGGGGGGGCCGGAGAGCAGTTCTTC. Its translation is CASSLGGGGAGEQFF.

This chain uses TRBV28 with TRBJ2-2; TRBD1 might be the D (5 bases). The CDR3 loop spans 14 amino acids. In germline, CDR1 is MDHEN, CDR2 SYDVKM. Trimming removed 7 bases from V and 3 bases from J, with 12 bases in between. In nucleotides, the CDR3 is TGTGCCAGCACTGCAGGGCGATACACCGGGGAGCTGTTTTTT. Protein: CASTAGRYTGELFF. The full variable domain, in which reference TRBV28 and TRBJ2-2 provide the parts outside the CDR3, is DVKVTQSSRYLVKRTGEKVFLECVQDMDHENMFWYRQDPGLGLRLIYFSYDVKMKEKGDIPEGYSVSREKKERFSLILESASTNQTSMYLCASTAGRYTGELFFGEGSRLTVL.

This clonotype was counted between two and nine times. The chain recombines TRBV18 with TRBJ2-1; 11 bases fit TRBD2. Germline assignment: CDR1 KGHSH and CDR2 LQKENI. The CDR3 totals 14 residues. Germline trimming cut 6 bases from V and 7 bases from J; bases unmatched to any gene: 5. CDR3 region: CASSISGGANEQFF. As DNA, the CDR3 is TGTGCCAGCTCTATTAGCGGGGGGGCGAATGAGCAGTTCTTC. The full variable domain, with the rest looked up from reference TRBV18 and TRBJ2-1, is NAGVMQNPRHLVRRRGQEARLRCSPMKGHSHVYWYRQLPEEGLKFMVYLQKENIIDESGMPKERFSAEFPKEGPSILRIQQVVRGDSAAYFCASSISGGANEQFFGPGTRLTVL.

The J gene is TRBJ2-3, the V gene TRBV27; 12 bases match TRBD2. Per the germline V gene, CDR1 is MNHEY and CDR2 is SMNVEV (reference sequence). The CDR3 length is 13 residues. V trimming: 8 bases; J trimming: 6 bases; junction bases outside the gene matches: 3. The CDR3, as DNA: TGTGCCAGCCGACTAGCGGGGGTGGATACGCAGTATTTT. Its translation is CASRLAGVDTQYF.

This clonotype is medium-sized (0.01 to 0.1%) in the sample. The V gene is TRBV6-1, the J gene TRBJ1-1; possible D gene TRBD1, 6 bases. Trimming removed 7 bases from V and 11 bases from J, with 17 bases in between. The CDR3 has 12 amino acids. Germline lookup yields CDR1 MNHNS and CDR2 SASEGT. The CDR3 loop is CASTLVRGFAFF. Here the CDR3 DNA reads TGTGCCAGCACCTTGGTCAGGGGTTTTGCTTTCTTT.

The chain employs TRBV2 and TRBJ1-4; TRBD1 agrees at 8 bases. CDR1 and CDR2 from the germline V gene are SNHLY and FYNNEI. The J segment lost 8 bases and the V segment lost 6 bases, leaving 5 bases of the junction unmatched. The CDR3 runs 13 residues. In nucleotides, the CDR3 is TGTGCCAGCAGGGGGACAGGTAGAGAAAAACTGTTTTTT. It specifies CASRGTGREKLFF.

This clonotype was recorded a few times. This chain connects TRBV15 to TRBJ2-3; D uncertain. Per the germline V gene, CDR1 is LNHNV and CDR2 is YYDKDF (reference sequence). This CDR3 is 13 amino acids long. The V gene lost 0 bases and the J gene lost 2 bases, with 3 bases spanning the gap. The CDR3 coding sequence is TGTGCCACCAGCAGAGACCCCACAGATACGCAGTATTTT. Translating it yields CATSRDPTDTQYF.

A few counts support this clonotype. The chain recombines TRBV5-1 with TRBJ1-1, with TRBD1 as a possible D gene (6 bases). Looked up from germline, CDR1 is SGHRS and CDR2 is YFSETQ. The CDR3 length is 14 residues. V was trimmed by 3 bases and J by 1 base, leaving 10 bases between them. This CDR3 reads CASSWRQENTEAFF. The CDR3 nucleotides read TGCGCCAGCAGCTGGAGACAGGAGAACACTGAAGCTTTCTTT.